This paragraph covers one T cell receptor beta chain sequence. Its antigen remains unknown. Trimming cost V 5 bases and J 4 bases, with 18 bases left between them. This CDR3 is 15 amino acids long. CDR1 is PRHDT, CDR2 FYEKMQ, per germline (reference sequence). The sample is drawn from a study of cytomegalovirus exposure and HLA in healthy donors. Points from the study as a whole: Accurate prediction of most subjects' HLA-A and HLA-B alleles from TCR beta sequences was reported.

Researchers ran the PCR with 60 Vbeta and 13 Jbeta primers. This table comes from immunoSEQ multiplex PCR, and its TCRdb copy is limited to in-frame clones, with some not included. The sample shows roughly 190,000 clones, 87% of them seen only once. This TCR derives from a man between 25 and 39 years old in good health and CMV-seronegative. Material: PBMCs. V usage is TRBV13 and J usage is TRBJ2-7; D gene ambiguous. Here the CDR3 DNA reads TGTGCCAGCAGCCCCCCACCGATCCGCACTTACGAGCAGTACTTC. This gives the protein CASSPPPIRTYEQYF.